Listed here is a single T cell receptor beta chain. Its target is not known. Relative to the germline gene, one junction end is altered; a read error may explain this. The sample belongs to a study of T cells in Graves' hyperthyroidism and ophthalmopathy. Amplification of TCR beta CDR3 regions used RNA as the template. A first-round RT-PCR of the TCR CDR3 used the HTBI primer set. A single record per CDR3 protein comes from TCRdb applying MiXCR to the multiplex PCR reads. This sample yields 96,000 or so distinct CDR3 sequences, of which around 50% are seen a single time; 25% to 30% belongs to the top ten. General observations from the study: Most clonotypes that expanded in the thyroid above 0.001 also showed up in blood.

Diagnostic assessment was based on clinical symptoms, serum thyroxine and TRAb, thyroid ultrasound and orbital computed tomography. Germline loops: CDR1 SEHNR, CDR2 FQNEAQ (reference sequence). This CDR3 is built from 13 residues. This clonotype originated in a woman aged 40-49 years with Graves' hyperthyroidism. The chain couples TRBV7-9 to TRBJ1-1; D gene uncertain. The sample consisted of blood. The CDR3 nucleotides read TGTGCCAGCAGCCGGGCGGGGAGCACTGAAGCTTCCTTT. Amino acid sequence: CASSRAGSTEASF.